What follows are 27 T cell receptor beta chains derived from one specimen sequenced in a study of OX40 agonist ivuxolimab in advanced cancers. Method: immunoSEQ multiplex PCR; TCRdb's copy keeps in-frame clones and lacks some. The profile shows roughly 76,000 clones, more than 65% of them singletons. Sequencing was performed on CD4+ or CD8+ T cells sorted from blood, taken in a trial of the OX40 agonist ivuxolimab. All receptors derive from an adult with an advanced solid tumor such as melanoma, head and neck, liver or kidney cancer.

The chain carries TRBV4-1 and TRBJ1-3; tentatively, D is TRBD1 (5 bases). The germline V and J ends were trimmed by 4 bases and 0 bases, with 22 bases remaining between them. Germline lookup yields CDR1 MGHRA and CDR2 YSYEKL. The CDR3 spans 19 residues. The CDR3 DNA reads TGCGCCAGCAGCCCAAGATACGGGGGGGGACTCGGCTCTGGAAACACCATATATTTT. Translated, it gives CASSPRYGGGLGSGNTIYF.

The chain is built from TRBV27 and TRBJ2-1, with 7 bases lining up with TRBD1. The CDR3 runs 13 residues. Germline loops: CDR1 MNHEY, CDR2 SMNVEV (reference sequence). V shed 8 bases and J 3 bases; nucleotides not matched to a gene: 4. CDR3 region: CASPWDSYNEQFF. DNA for the CDR3: TGTGCCAGCCCCTGGGACAGCTACAATGAGCAGTTCTTC.

The rearrangement links TRBV7-6 to TRBJ2-7; perhaps TRBD2 as D (7 bases). The ends were cut back, 3 bases at V and 3 bases at J, with 15 bases in the middle. The length of the CDR3 is 15 residues. CDR1 and CDR2 (germline): SGHVS, FNYEAQ. The CDR3 sequence is CASSLGGGNFYEQYF. Here the CDR3 DNA reads TGTGCCAGCAGCTTGGGGGGGGGCAACTTCTACGAGCAGTACTTC. The whole variable domain, filled in from reference TRBV7-6 and TRBJ2-7, reads GAGVSQSPRYKVTKRGQDVALRCDPISGHVSLYWYRQALGQGPEFLTYFNYEAQQDKSGLPNDRFSAERPEGSISTLTIQRTEQRDSAMYRCASSLGGGNFYEQYFGPGTRLTVT.

The genes are TRBV7-9 and TRBJ2-1, with TRBD2 matching 9 bases. The CDR3 runs 15 residues. V lost 1 base and J lost 8; bases outside the gene matches: 6. Looked up from germline, CDR1 is SEHNR and CDR2 is FQNEAQ (reference sequence). CDR3 coding DNA: TGTGCCAGCAGCTTAGATTCGTCTAGCGGGGATGAGCAGTTCTTC. Protein sequence: CASSLDSSSGDEQFF.

This chain links TRBV14 with TRBJ1-2, with a possible D match to TRBD1 (6 bases). The CDR3 has 13 residues. V dropped 4 bases and J dropped 4 bases, with 10 bases sitting between them. Per germline, CDR1 SGHDN and CDR2 FVKESK. Here the CDR3 DNA reads TGTGCCAGCAGCCCAGGACAGCTCTATGGCTACACCTTC. This translates into CASSPGQLYGYTF. The entire variable domain, with the rest obtained from reference TRBV14 and TRBJ1-2, is as follows: EAGVTQFPSHSVIEKGQTVTLRCDPISGHDNLYWYRRVMGKEIKFLLHFVKESKQDESGMPNNRFLAERTGGTYSTLKVQPAELEDSGVYFCASSPGQLYGYTFGSGTRLTVV.

This clone was seen a handful of times. The chain carries TRBV18 and TRBJ1-2, with TRBD1 matching 7 bases. Germline lookup yields CDR1 KGHSH and CDR2 LQKENI. The trim removed 3 bases at V and 3 bases at J, leaving 7 bases unmatched. CDR3 size: 15 residues. The CDR3 here is CASSPNHRGHYGYTF. DNA of the CDR3: TGTGCCAGCTCACCCAACCACAGGGGCCACTATGGCTACACCTTC.

The J gene is TRBJ2-2, the V gene TRBV6-5; the D gene is possibly TRBD1 (6 bases). There are 16 residues in the CDR3. Germline-derived CDR1 and CDR2 are MNHEY and SVGAGI. Deletions cut 0 bases from V and 7 bases from J, with 15 bases between. CDR3 in amino acids: CASSYSTGLGIGELFF. The DNA of the CDR3 is TGTGCCAGCAGTTACTCAACAGGGCTAGGAATCGGGGAGCTGTTTTTT.

This sequence joins TRBV7-8 and TRBJ1-1; D remains unclear. V lost 4 bases to trimming and J lost 0 bases, with 12 bases between them. The CDR3 length is 15 residues. Looked up from germline, CDR1 is SGHVS and CDR2 is FQNEAQ. This CDR3 is CASSYLGSMNTEAFF. The CDR3 DNA follows: TGTGCCAGCAGCTACCTCGGGTCCATGAACACTGAAGCTTTCTTT.

This chain joins TRBV6-1 and TRBJ1-6, with D possibly being TRBD1 (6 bases). V lost 4 bases to trimming and J lost 7 bases, with 14 bases between them. This CDR3 spans 15 amino acids. Germline assignment: CDR1 MNHNS and CDR2 SASEGT. This chain's CDR3 is CASSGQGQTNSPLHF. The CDR3 coding sequence is TGTGCCAGCAGTGGGCAGGGGCAAACCAATTCACCCCTCCACTTT.

The chain has TRBV11-2 and TRBJ2-7, with 8 bases aligning to TRBD1. Germline V lookup: CDR1 SGHAT, CDR2 FQNNGV. V lost 8 bases to trimming and J lost 6 bases; unmatched junction nucleotides: 12. This CDR3 is 14 amino acids long. CDR3 residues: CASGRTGIDSEQYF. CDR3 bases: TGTGCCAGCGGTAGGACAGGGATCGATAGCGAGCAGTACTTC.

The chain links TRBV5-8 to TRBJ1-1; D gene ambiguous. The V end lost 6 bases, the J end lost 7 bases, and 10 bases lay between the germline ends. The germline gives CDR1 SGHTS, CDR2 YDEGEE. The CDR3 is 11 residues long. The CDR3 sequence is CASNREVEAFF. The CDR3 nucleotides read TGTGCCAGCAATAGGGAGGTTGAAGCTTTCTTT.

The CDR3 loop reads CASSLDSNLNTEAFF. CDR3 nucleotide sequence: TGTGCCAGCAGCTTAGACAGCAACCTGAACACTGAAGCTTTCTTT. The rearrangement uses TRBV11-2 and TRBJ1-1; D uncertain. This CDR3 has 15 amino acids. Germline V CDR1 and CDR2: SGHAT, FQNNGV. V was trimmed by 0 bases and J by 0 bases, leaving 8 bases between them. Full variable domain (missing parts from reference TRBV11-2 and TRBJ1-1): EAGVAQSPRYKIIEKRQSVAFWCNPISGHATLYWYQQILGQGPKLLIQFQNNGVVDDSQLPKDRFSAERLKGVDSTLKIQPAKLEDSAVYLCASSLDSNLNTEAFFGQGTRLTVV.

The rearrangement joins TRBV28 to TRBJ1-2, with TRBD1 as a possible D gene (5 bases). Trimming took off 6 bases at V and 4 bases at J, with 24 bases between the two ends. Germline-derived CDR1 and CDR2 are MDHEN and SYDVKM. The CDR3 loop spans 17 amino acids. This CDR3 is CASSHGGGSPWAYGYTF. CDR3 DNA sequence: TGTGCCAGCAGCCACGGGGGGGGGTCACCTTGGGCCTATGGCTACACCTTC.

The rearrangement joins TRBV6-5 to TRBJ1-2, with D perhaps TRBD1 (5 bases). Germline lookup yields CDR1 MNHEY and CDR2 SVGAGI. This CDR3 comprises 11 residues. V lost 5 bases to trimming and J lost 7 bases, with 8 bases between them. The CDR3 nucleotides read TGTGCCAGCAGTCCGGGGGGTGGCTACACCTTC. Its translation is CASSPGGGYTF.

The count of this clone is one. V and J are TRBV5-1 and TRBJ1-4, with D maybe TRBD1 (5 bases). Germline loops: CDR1 SGHRS, CDR2 YFSETQ. The CDR3 loop spans 16 amino acids. V was shortened by 0 bases and J by 3 bases, with 12 bases between the two germline ends. The CDR3 nucleotides are TGCGCCAGCAGCTTGGGCAGACTGGGGGCTAATGAAAAACTGTTTTTT. The encoded protein is CASSLGRLGANEKLFF.

Remarks on this clone: Within the sample, other DNA sequences also encode this same CDR3. The chain combines TRBV5-8 with TRBJ2-5, with D hard to call. The CDR3 extends over 14 amino acids. V was clipped by 0 bases and J by 2 bases, with 8 bases between them. Germline-derived CDR1 and CDR2 are SGHTS and YDEGEE. CDR3 amino acids: CASSLGPTQETQYF. CDR3 DNA sequence: TGTGCCAGCAGCTTGGGACCCACACAAGAGACCCAGTACTTC.

V gene TRBV19 combines with J gene TRBJ2-1, with D hard to call. V was cut by 3 bases and J by 4 bases, with 7 bases left in between. CDR1 is LNHDA, CDR2 SQIVND, per germline (reference sequence). This CDR3 is built from 13 residues. In DNA form, the CDR3 reads TGTGCCAGTAGTATGGGCAGATACAATGAGCAGTTCTTC. It encodes CASSMGRYNEQFF.

The chain carries TRBV18 and TRBJ2-7; TRBD2 agrees at 7 bases. There are 15 residues in the CDR3. Trimming took 3 bases from V and 7 from J; bases not matched to a gene: 12. Germline-derived CDR1 and CDR2 are KGHSH and LQKENI. The CDR3 here is CASSPRSSGAGEQYF. In nucleotides, the CDR3 is TGTGCCAGCTCACCCCGGAGTAGCGGAGCGGGAGAGCAGTACTTC.

The V gene is TRBV6-5, the J gene TRBJ2-7, with 13 bases fitting TRBD2. This CDR3 has 15 amino acids. The germline gives CDR1 MNHEY, CDR2 SVGAGI. The trim removed 6 bases at V and 7 bases at J, leaving 9 bases unmatched. The CDR3 is CASRTYGTSGDEQYF. CDR3 DNA: TGTGCCAGCAGAACTTACGGGACTAGCGGGGATGAGCAGTACTTC.

J is TRBJ1-2 and V is TRBV5-1; D call uncertain. V was clipped by 0 bases and J by 7 bases, with 16 bases between them. CDR3 length equals 15 residues. Germline CDR1 and CDR2: SGHRS and YFSETQ. Written as DNA, the CDR3 is TGCGCCAGCAGCTTGGCTGGCAGTCATTATTCTGGCTACACCTTC. Amino acid sequence: CASSLAGSHYSGYTF.

This sequence joins TRBV7-3 and TRBJ2-1, with TRBD2 identical over 13 bases. CDR1 SGHTA and CDR2 FQGTGA come from the germline V gene. Trimming at V came to 5 bases and at J to 14 bases, leaving 12 bases not matched to a gene. The CDR3 loop spans 15 amino acids. The CDR3 region is CASSPYGTSGAHKFF. The CDR3 DNA follows: TGTGCCAGCAGCCCTTATGGGACTAGCGGGGCACATAAGTTCTTC.

This chain connects TRBV2 to TRBJ2-5, with D maybe TRBD2 (5 bases). CDR1 is SNHLY, CDR2 FYNNEI, per germline. The CDR3 spans 15 residues. V was pared by 8 bases and J by 2 bases, with 18 bases between. The CDR3 region is CASSPTGVGQETQYF. The CDR3 coding sequence is TGTGCCAGCTCCCCGACCGGGGTAGGGCAAGAGACCCAGTACTTC.

Remarks on this clone: This sample also contains other DNA sequences that code for the same CDR3. The V and J genes are TRBV5-1 and TRBJ1-2, with D possibly being TRBD1 (5 bases). Germline lookup yields CDR1 SGHRS and CDR2 YFSETQ. This CDR3 comprises 15 residues. V lost 4 bases and J 4 bases, leaving 17 bases between the germline ends. The CDR3 reads CASSDRGPGGYGYTF. CDR3 bases: TGCGCCAGCAGCGATCGGGGTCCGGGGGGCTATGGCTACACCTTC.

The rearrangement joins TRBV7-2 to TRBJ1-6; the D is unclear. V lost 2 bases and J 10 bases, leaving 9 bases between the germline ends. Looked up from germline, CDR1 is SGHTA and CDR2 is FQGNSA. The length of the CDR3 is 13 residues. CDR3 in amino acids: CASSLWVDSPLHF. The CDR3, as DNA: TGTGCCAGCAGCTTATGGGTTGACTCACCCCTCCACTTT.

The rearrangement uses TRBV7-9 and TRBJ2-3; 14 bases are shared with TRBD2. The CDR3 is made up of 16 amino acids. V shed 4 bases, J shed 5 bases, and the junction held 5 bases outside the gene matches. Germline CDR1 and CDR2: SEHNR and FQNEAQ (reference sequence). CDR3 DNA: TGTGCCAGCAGCTGGGGACTAGCGGGGGATCAAGATACGCAGTATTTT. Protein: CASSWGLAGDQDTQYF.

This chain uses TRBV7-2 with TRBJ1-2; D is unresolved. The germline gives CDR1 SGHTA, CDR2 FQGNSA. V lost 1 base and J 5 bases, leaving 20 bases between the germline ends. This CDR3 is 17 amino acids long. The CDR3 here is CASSLVGVRVPTYGYTF. In nucleotides, the CDR3 is TGTGCCAGCAGCTTAGTTGGAGTGCGGGTCCCAACGTATGGCTACACCTTC.

V gene TRBV15 combines with J gene TRBJ2-1; 10 nucleotides agree with TRBD2. V was pared by 0 bases and J by 12 bases, with 11 bases of the junction left unmatched. The CDR3 sequence is 16 residues long. Germline V gene data show CDR1 as LNHNV and CDR2 as YYDKDF (reference sequence). DNA of the CDR3: TGTGCCACCAGCAGAGAGGCGGAAGCGGGGGGGCCGGGGCAGTTCTTC. This codes for CATSREAEAGGPGQFF.